The present T cell receptor (beta chain) was sequenced within a study of cytomegalovirus exposure and HLA in healthy donors. Overall study findings and caveats: Overall, some 160 TCR beta chains were annotated as cytomegalovirus-associated. Most sequenced TCRs were rare (though some public TCRs occurred in many donors).

Germline V gives CDR1 MNHEY, CDR2 SMNVEV (reference sequence). This CDR3 region has 14 residues. J gave up 4 bases and V 6 bases, and 5 bases lay outside the gene matches. Concerning this clone: Antigen: not known.

Sequencing was performed with immunoSEQ multiplex PCR; in TCRdb, only in-frame clones are kept and a portion is missing. The top ten hold around 1.8% of the sample, which has some 70,000 clones, around 88% seen once. Separate from the approximately 700-subject first cohort was the approximately 120-subject validation cohort, to which the donors belonged. The chain joins TRBV27 to TRBJ1-2, with 10 nucleotides matching TRBD1. The receptor comes from a woman younger than 30 in good health and CMV-seronegative. Sequencing was done on a sample of PBMCs. CDR3 sequence reads: CASRLGTGAYGYTF. DNA for the CDR3: TGTGCCAGCAGACTTGGGACAGGGGCCTATGGCTACACCTTC.